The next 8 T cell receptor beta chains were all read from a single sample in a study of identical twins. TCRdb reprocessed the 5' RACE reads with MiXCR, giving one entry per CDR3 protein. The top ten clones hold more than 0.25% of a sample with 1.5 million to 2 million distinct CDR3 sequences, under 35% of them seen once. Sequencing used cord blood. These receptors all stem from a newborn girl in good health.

The CDR3 loop reads CSASHDGAYNSPLHF. DNA of the CDR3: TGCAGTGCTAGCCATGACGGGGCCTATAATTCACCCCTCCACTTT. The chain employs TRBV20-1 and TRBJ1-6; no firm D call. Trimming left V 3 bases short and J 2 bases short, with 11 bases between. In germline, CDR1 is DFQATT, CDR2 SNEGSKA (reference sequence). CDR3 length: 15 amino acids.

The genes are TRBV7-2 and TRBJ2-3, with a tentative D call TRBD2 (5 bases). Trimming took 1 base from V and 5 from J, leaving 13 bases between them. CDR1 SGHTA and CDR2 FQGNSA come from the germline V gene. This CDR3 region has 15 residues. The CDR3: CASSLGDSVRDTQYF. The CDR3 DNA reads TGTGCCAGCAGCTTAGGGGATAGCGTGCGAGATACGCAGTATTTT. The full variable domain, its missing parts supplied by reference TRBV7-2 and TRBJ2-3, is GAGVSQSPSNKVTEKGKDVELRCDPISGHTALYWYRQSLGQGLEFLIYFQGNSAPDKSGLPSDRFSAERTGGSVSTLTIQRTQQEDSAVYLCASSLGDSVRDTQYFGPGTRLTVL.

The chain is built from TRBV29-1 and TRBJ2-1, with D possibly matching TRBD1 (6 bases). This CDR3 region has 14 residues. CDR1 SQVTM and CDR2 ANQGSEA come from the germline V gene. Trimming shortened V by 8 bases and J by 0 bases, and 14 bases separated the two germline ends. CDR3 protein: CSIIGQSSYNEQFF. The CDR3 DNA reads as TGCAGCATTATAGGACAGAGCTCCTACAATGAGCAGTTCTTC.

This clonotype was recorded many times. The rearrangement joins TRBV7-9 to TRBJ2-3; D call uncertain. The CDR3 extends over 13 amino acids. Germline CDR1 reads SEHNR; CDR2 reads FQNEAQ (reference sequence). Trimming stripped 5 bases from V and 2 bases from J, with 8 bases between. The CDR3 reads CASSLQPTDTQYF. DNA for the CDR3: TGTGCCAGCAGCCTACAGCCCACAGATACGCAGTATTTT.

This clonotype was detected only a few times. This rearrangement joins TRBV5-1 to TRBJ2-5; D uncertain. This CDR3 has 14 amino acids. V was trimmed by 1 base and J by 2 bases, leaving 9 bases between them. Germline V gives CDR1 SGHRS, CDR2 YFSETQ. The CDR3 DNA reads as TGCGCCAGCAGCTTGACGGCCCTACAAGAGACCCAGTACTTC. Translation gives CASSLTALQETQYF.

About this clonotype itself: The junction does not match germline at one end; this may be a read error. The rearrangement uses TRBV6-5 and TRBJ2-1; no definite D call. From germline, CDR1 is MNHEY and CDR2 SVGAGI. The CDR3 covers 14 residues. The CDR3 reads CASSSLSSYNKQFF. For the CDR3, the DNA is TGTGCCAGCAGTTCCCTATCTTCCTACAATAAGCAGTTCTTC.

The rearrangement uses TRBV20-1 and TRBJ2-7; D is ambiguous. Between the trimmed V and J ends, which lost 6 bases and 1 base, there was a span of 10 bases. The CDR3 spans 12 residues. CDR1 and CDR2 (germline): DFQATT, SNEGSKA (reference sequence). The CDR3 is CSATDASYEQYF. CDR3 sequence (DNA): TGCAGTGCCACGGACGCGTCCTACGAGCAGTACTTC.

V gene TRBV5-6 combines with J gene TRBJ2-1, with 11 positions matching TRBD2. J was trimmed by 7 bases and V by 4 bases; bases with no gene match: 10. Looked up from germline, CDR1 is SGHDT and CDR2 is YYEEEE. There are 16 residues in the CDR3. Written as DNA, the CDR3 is TGTGCCAGCAGCGGTTCGACTAGCGGGGTCGGGAATGAGCAGTTCTTC. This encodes CASSGSTSGVGNEQFF.